This passage covers 4 T cell receptor beta chains from one sample sequenced in a study of Ad26.COV2.S vaccination and SARS-CoV-2 variants. Treatment reported: about 20 received Ad26.COV2.S at low or high dose, single or two shots; 5 received placebo; per-sample allocation not given. Samples came from day 63 after the first vaccine or placebo injection. This table comes from immunoSEQ multiplex PCR, and its TCRdb copy is limited to in-frame clones, with some not included. The sample holds 300,000 to 350,000 clones; around 90% are singletons and the top ten take about 6.4%. Sequencing used peripheral blood, obtained in a trial of Ad26.COV2.S vaccine versus placebo. The receptors shown here come from a person aged 18 to 59 who received the Ad26.COV2.S COVID-19 vaccine or a placebo.

This clone was found once. This sequence joins TRBV27 and TRBJ1-2; TRBD1 is a possible D gene (6 bases). The length of the CDR3 is 15 residues. V lost 2 bases and J 4 bases, leaving 14 bases between the germline ends. Germline assignment: CDR1 MNHEY and CDR2 SMNVEV (reference sequence). CDR3 protein: CASSLQGRSAYGYTF. Here the CDR3 DNA reads TGTGCCAGCAGTTTACAGGGGCGGTCGGCCTATGGCTACACCTTC.

CDR3 bases: TGTGCCAGCAGCGCTAACAGGGGTCTTGGGTATGGCTACACCTTC. This gives the protein CASSANRGLGYGYTF. The J gene is TRBJ1-2, the V gene TRBV9; TRBD1 matches at 7 bases. The length of the CDR3 is 15 residues. V lost 3 bases, J lost 5 bases, and 10 bases stayed unmatched. CDR1 is SGDLS, CDR2 YYNGEE, per germline.

The chain is built from TRBV4-1 and TRBJ2-4; D remains ambiguous. Trimming took off 5 bases at V and 1 base at J, with 12 bases between the two ends. Germline V gene sequence: CDR1 MGHRA, CDR2 YSYEKL. The CDR3 consists of 15 residues. CDR3 residues: CASSSLLAAKNIQYF. As DNA, the CDR3 is TGCGCCAGCAGCTCATTATTAGCCGCCAAAAACATTCAGTACTTC.

The rearrangement uses TRBV7-6 and TRBJ2-1; 7 bases agree with TRBD2. This CDR3 region has 20 residues. The trim removed 1 base at V and 4 bases at J, leaving 19 bases unmatched. Germline V gives CDR1 SGHVS, CDR2 FNYEAQ. The CDR3 loop is CASSLERRYGASGMYNEQFF. The DNA of the CDR3 is TGTGCCAGCAGCTTAGAAAGGAGATATGGGGCTAGCGGTATGTACAATGAGCAGTTCTTC.